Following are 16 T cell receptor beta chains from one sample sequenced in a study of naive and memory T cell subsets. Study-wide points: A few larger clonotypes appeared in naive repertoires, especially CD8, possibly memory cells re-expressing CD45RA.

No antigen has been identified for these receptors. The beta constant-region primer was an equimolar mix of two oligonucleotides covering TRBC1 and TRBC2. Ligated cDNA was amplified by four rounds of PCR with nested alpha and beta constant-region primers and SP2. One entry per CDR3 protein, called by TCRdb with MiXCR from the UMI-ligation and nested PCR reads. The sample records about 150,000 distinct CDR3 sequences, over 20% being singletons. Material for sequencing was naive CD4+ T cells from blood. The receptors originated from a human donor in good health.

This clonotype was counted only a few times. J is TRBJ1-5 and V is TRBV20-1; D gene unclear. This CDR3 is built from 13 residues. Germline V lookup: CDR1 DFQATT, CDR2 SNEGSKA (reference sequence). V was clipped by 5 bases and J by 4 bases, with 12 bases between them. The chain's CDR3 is CSAGDQPNQPQHF. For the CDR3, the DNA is TGCAGTGCTGGTGACCAGCCTAATCAGCCCCAGCATTTT.

This CDR3 is CAISEDRGQGSTEAFF. CDR3 nucleotides: TGTGCCATCAGTGAGGACCGGGGACAGGGGAGCACTGAAGCTTTCTTT. The V call is TRBV10-3, the J call TRBJ1-1; 10 bases line up with TRBD1. J gave up 4 bases and V 2 bases, and 7 bases lay outside the gene matches. The germline V gene encodes CDR1 ENHRY and CDR2 SYGVKD. The CDR3 totals 16 residues.

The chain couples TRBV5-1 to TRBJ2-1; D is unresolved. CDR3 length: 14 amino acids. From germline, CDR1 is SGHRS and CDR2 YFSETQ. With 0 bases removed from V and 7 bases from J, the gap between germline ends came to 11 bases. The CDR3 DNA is TGCGCCAGCAGCTTGGTGGCCGGGTCTAATGAGCAGTTCTTC. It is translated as CASSLVAGSNEQFF.

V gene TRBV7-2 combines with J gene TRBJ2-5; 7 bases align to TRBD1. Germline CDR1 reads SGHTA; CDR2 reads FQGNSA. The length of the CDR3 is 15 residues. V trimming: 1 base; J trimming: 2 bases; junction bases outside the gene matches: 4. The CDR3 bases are TGTGCCAGCAGCTTAGAGGGACAGAGGCAAGAGACCCAGTACTTC. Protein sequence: CASSLEGQRQETQYF.

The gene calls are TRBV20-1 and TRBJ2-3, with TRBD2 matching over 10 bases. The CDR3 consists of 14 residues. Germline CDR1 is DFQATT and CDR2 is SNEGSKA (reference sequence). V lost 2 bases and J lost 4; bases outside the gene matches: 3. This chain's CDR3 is CSARLAGVPDTQYF. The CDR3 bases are TGCAGTGCTAGACTAGCGGGAGTTCCAGATACGCAGTATTTT.

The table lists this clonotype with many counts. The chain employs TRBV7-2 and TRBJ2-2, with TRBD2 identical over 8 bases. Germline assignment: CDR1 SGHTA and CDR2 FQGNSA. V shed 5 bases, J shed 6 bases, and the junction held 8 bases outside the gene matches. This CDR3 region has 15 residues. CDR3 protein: CASSPGSGTAGELFF. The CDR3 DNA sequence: TGTGCCAGCAGCCCGGGTAGCGGGACGGCCGGGGAGCTGTTTTTT.

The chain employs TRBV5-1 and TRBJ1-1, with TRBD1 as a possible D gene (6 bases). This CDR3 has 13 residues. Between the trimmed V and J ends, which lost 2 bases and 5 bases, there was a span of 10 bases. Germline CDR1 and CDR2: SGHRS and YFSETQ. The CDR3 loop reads CASSFGQSTEAFF. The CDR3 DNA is TGCGCCAGCAGCTTTGGACAGAGTACTGAAGCTTTCTTT.

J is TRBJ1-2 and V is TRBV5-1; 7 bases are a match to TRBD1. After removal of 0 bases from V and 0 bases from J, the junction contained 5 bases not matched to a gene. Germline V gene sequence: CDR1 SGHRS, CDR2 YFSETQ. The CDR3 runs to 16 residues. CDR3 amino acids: CASSLGGTVPNYGYTF. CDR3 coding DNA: TGCGCCAGCAGCTTGGGGGGGACAGTCCCTAACTATGGCTACACCTTC.

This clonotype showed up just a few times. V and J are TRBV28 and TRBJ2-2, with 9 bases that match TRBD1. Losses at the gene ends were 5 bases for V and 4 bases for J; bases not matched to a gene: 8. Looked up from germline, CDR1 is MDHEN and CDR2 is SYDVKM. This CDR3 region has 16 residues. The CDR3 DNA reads TGTGCCAGCAGTCCACACAGGGGGCACGGCACCGGGGAGCTGTTTTTT. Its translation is CASSPHRGHGTGELFF. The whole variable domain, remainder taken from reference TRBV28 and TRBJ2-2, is DVKVTQSSRYLVKRTGEKVFLECVQDMDHENMFWYRQDPGLGLRLIYFSYDVKMKEKGDIPEGYSVSREKKERFSLILESASTNQTSMYLCASSPHRGHGTGELFFGEGSRLTVL.

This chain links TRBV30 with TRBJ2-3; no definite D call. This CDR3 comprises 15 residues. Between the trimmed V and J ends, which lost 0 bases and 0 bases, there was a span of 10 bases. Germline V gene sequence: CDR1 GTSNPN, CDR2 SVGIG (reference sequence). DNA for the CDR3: TGTGCCTGGAGTGTACTAACCTCTAGCACAGATACGCAGTATTTT. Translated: CAWSVLTSSTDTQYF.

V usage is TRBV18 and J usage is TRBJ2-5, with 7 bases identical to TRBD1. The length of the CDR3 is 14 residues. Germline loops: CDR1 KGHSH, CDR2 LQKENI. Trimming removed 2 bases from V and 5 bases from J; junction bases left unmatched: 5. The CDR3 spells CASSPNRGFETQYF. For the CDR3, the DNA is TGTGCCAGCTCACCAAACAGGGGATTCGAGACCCAGTACTTC.

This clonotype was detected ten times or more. Written as DNA, the CDR3 is TGTGCCAGCAGCCGCCGGGACTACGGGAACGAGCAGTACTTC. Amino acid sequence: CASSRRDYGNEQYF. The chain joins TRBV11-2 to TRBJ2-7, with 7 bases matching TRBD2. This CDR3 is 14 amino acids long. V lost 5 bases and J lost 5; bases outside the gene matches: 9. CDR1 and CDR2 (germline): SGHAT, FQNNGV.

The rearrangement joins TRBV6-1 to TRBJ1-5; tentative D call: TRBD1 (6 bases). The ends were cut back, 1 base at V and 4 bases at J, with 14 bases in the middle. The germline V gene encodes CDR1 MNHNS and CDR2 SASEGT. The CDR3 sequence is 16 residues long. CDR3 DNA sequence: TGTGCCAGCAGTGAAGTTAAGGGACAAGATAATCAGCCCCAGCATTTT. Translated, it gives CASSEVKGQDNQPQHF.

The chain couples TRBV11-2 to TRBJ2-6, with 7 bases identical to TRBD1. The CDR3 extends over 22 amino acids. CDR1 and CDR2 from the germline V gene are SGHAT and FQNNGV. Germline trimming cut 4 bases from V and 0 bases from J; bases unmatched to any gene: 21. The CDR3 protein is CASSSHIGGRDSASSGANVLTF. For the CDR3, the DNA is TGTGCCAGCAGCTCGCATATTGGGGGCCGGGACAGCGCATCCTCTGGGGCCAACGTCCTGACTTTC.

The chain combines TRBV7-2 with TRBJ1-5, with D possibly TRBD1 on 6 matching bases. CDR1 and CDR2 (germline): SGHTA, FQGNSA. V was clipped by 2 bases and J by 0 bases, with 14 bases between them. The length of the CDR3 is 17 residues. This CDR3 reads CASSLSGGGYSNQPQHF. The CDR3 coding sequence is TGTGCCAGCAGCTTAAGTGGAGGGGGATATAGCAATCAGCCCCAGCATTTT.

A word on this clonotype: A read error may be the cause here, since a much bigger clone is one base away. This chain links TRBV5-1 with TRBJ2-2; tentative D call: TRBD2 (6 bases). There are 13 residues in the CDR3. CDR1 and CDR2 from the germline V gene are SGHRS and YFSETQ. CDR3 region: CASSFRETGGLFF. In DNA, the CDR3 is TGCGCCAGCAGCTTCAGGGAGACCGGGGGGCTGTTTTTT.